One sample yielded the 20 T cell receptor beta chains listed below, sequenced in a study of blood T cell repertoires in COVID-19. Libraries were prepared by immunoSEQ multiplex PCR; TCRdb keeps only in-frame clonotypes and omits some of them. The table includes roughly 200,000 clones, 84% detected once. Material: peripheral blood. The receptors originated from a woman older than 75 with COVID-19, enrolled during active disease.

This chain links TRBV21-1 with TRBJ1-1; whether TRBD1, the table's D call, matches the DNA was not checked. TRBV21-1 is classified as a pseudogene. The CDR3 covers 15 residues. Here the CDR3 reads CASSTYREMNTEAFF. The CDR3 nucleotides read TGTGCCAGCAGCACCTACAGGGAGATGAACACTGAAGCTTTCTTT.

V and J are TRBV14 and TRBJ1-1; no clear D gene. The CDR3 is 16 amino acids. V was cut by 2 bases and J by 0 bases, with 13 bases left in between. Germline assignment: CDR1 SGHDN and CDR2 FVKESK. CDR3 residues: CASSQFYSVMNTEAFF. CDR3 bases: TGTGCCAGCAGCCAATTCTATAGCGTAATGAACACTGAAGCTTTCTTT.

The chain couples TRBV7-9 to TRBJ2-1; D unclear. The CDR3 totals 13 residues. In germline, CDR1 is SEHNR, CDR2 FQNEAQ (reference sequence). The ends were cut back, 7 bases at V and 5 bases at J, with 12 bases in the middle. The CDR3 sequence: CASTRLVDNEQFF. CDR3 in DNA: TGTGCCAGCACCCGTCTAGTTGACAATGAGCAGTTCTTC.

V gene TRBV21-1 combines with J gene TRBJ1-5; the table gives TRBD1 as D, unverified against the DNA. TRBV21-1 is listed as a pseudogene. This CDR3 has 18 amino acids. The CDR3 loop reads CASTTVMDRGLGNQPQHF. The CDR3 region has the DNA TGTGCCAGCACCACGGTAATGGACAGGGGACTGGGTAATCAGCCCCAGCATTTT.

The chain uses TRBV30 and TRBJ1-5, with 9 nucleotides matching TRBD1. In germline, CDR1 is GTSNPN, CDR2 SVGIG (reference sequence). The CDR3 runs 17 residues. J lost 4 bases, V lost 4 bases, and 14 bases had no gene match. The CDR3 DNA reads TGTGCCTGGATTCTCCCTAAAAGAGGGACAGGGAATCAGCCCCAGCATTTT. Encoded protein: CAWILPKRGTGNQPQHF.

V is TRBV9 and J is TRBJ2-5, with D possibly TRBD1 on 5 matching bases. CDR3 length equals 13 residues. V was pared by 1 base and J by 3 bases, with 7 bases between. CDR1 SGDLS and CDR2 YYNGEE come from the germline V gene. The CDR3 sequence: CASSVSTEETQYF. In nucleotides, the CDR3 is TGTGCCAGCAGCGTATCGACAGAAGAGACCCAGTACTTC.

The rearrangement joins TRBV10-2 to TRBJ2-7; possibly TRBD1 for D (6 bases). Trimming cost V 7 bases and J 0 bases, with 13 bases left between them. This CDR3 has 14 residues. The germline CDR1 and CDR2 sequences are WSHSY and SAAADI. The CDR3 nucleotides are TGCGCCAGCAAAGGGGCAGGGGTCTCCTACGAGCAGTACTTC. It encodes CASKGAGVSYEQYF.

This chain uses TRBV5-1 with TRBJ2-2, with 10 bases lining up with TRBD2. The germline gives CDR1 SGHRS, CDR2 YFSETQ. The CDR3 runs to 15 residues. V lost 4 bases to trimming and J lost 3 bases; unmatched junction nucleotides: 3. This chain's CDR3 is CASSQTSGYTGELFF. CDR3 bases: TGCGCCAGCAGCCAGACTAGCGGGTACACCGGGGAGCTGTTTTTT.

Here the CDR3 reads CASSLVGVRGSRNTQYF. CDR3 bases: TGTGCCAGCAGCTTAGTCGGGGTCCGCGGGAGTCGGAATACGCAGTATTTT. This chain uses TRBV7-9 with TRBJ2-3; 7 bases map to TRBD2. The CDR3 loop spans 17 amino acids. Per germline, CDR1 SEHNR and CDR2 FQNEAQ (reference sequence). After removal of 1 base from V and 7 bases from J, the junction contained 14 bases not matched to a gene.

The J gene is TRBJ1-1, the V gene TRBV2; D is uncertain. The V end lost 6 bases, the J end lost 1 base, and 9 bases lay between the germline ends. The CDR3 consists of 13 residues. The germline gives CDR1 SNHLY, CDR2 FYNNEI. Here the CDR3 reads CASRLEGNTEAFF. The DNA for the CDR3 is TGTGCCAGCAGACTGGAGGGGAACACTGAAGCTTTCTTT.

The chain links TRBV6-5 to TRBJ2-7; 12 bases fit TRBD2. CDR1 is MNHEY, CDR2 SVGAGI, per germline. Trimming at V came to 2 bases and at J to 2 bases, leaving 4 bases not matched to a gene. The CDR3 extends over 16 amino acids. This CDR3 is CASSYDGLAGPYEQYF. CDR3 sequence (DNA): TGTGCCAGCAGTTACGACGGACTAGCGGGACCCTACGAGCAGTACTTC.

The chain joins TRBV6-5 to TRBJ2-5, with TRBD1 matching 8 bases. V trimming: 7 bases; J trimming: 5 bases; junction bases outside the gene matches: 12. Looked up from germline, CDR1 is MNHEY and CDR2 is SVGAGI. This CDR3 comprises 15 residues. CDR3 protein: CASIPARGRWETQYF. The CDR3 bases are TGTGCCAGCATTCCCGCCAGGGGGCGATGGGAGACCCAGTACTTC.

The V gene is TRBV6-2 or TRBV6-3, the J gene TRBJ1-1; D is ambiguous. The V gene's germline CDR1 is MNHEY and CDR2 SVGEGT. The ends were cut back, 2 bases at V and 1 base at J, with 5 bases in the middle. The CDR3 sequence is 13 residues long. In DNA form, the CDR3 reads TGTGCCAGCAGTTACCGAGGGAACACTGAAGCTTTCTTT. As protein: CASSYRGNTEAFF.

The chain joins TRBV5-1 to TRBJ2-5; 10 positions agree with TRBD2. Germline V gives CDR1 SGHRS, CDR2 YFSETQ. The CDR3 has 18 residues. V dropped 4 bases and J dropped 2; count of bases not matched to a gene: 14. CDR3 protein: CASSIPTSASGGQETQYF. In DNA form, the CDR3 reads TGCGCCAGCAGCATACCTACATCGGCTAGCGGGGGTCAAGAGACCCAGTACTTC.

V usage is TRBV11-3 and J usage is TRBJ2-1; possible D gene TRBD2, 6 bases. Germline CDR1 SGHNT, CDR2 YENEEA. Trimming removed 7 bases from V and 15 bases from J, with 37 bases in between. The length of the CDR3 is 18 residues. In DNA, the CDR3 is TGTGCCAGCATCACTAAACCCCTCCGGGAGTTCGCCGACCCAGATGCGTTCTTC. This sequence encodes CASITKPLREFADPDAFF.

The V call is TRBV9, the J call TRBJ1-3; 8 bases line up with TRBD1. The CDR3 runs 16 residues. Germline V lookup: CDR1 SGDLS, CDR2 YYNGEE. With 3 bases clipped from V and 4 bases from J, the junction kept 9 bases outside the gene matches. The CDR3 bases are TGTGCCAGCAGCGCCGACCCCGGACAGGGAGGAAACACCATATATTTT. Its translation: CASSADPGQGGNTIYF.

The chain carries TRBV18 and TRBJ1-1; TRBD1 matches 7 bases. Trimming at V came to 2 bases and at J to 3 bases, leaving 3 bases not matched to a gene. CDR1 and CDR2 from the germline V gene are KGHSH and LQKENI. CDR3 size: 14 residues. CDR3: CASSPRTGHTEAFF. The CDR3 nucleotides read TGTGCCAGCTCACCAAGGACAGGCCACACTGAAGCTTTCTTT.

The CDR3 is CASSILAGGSGEQFF. As DNA, the CDR3 is TGTGCCAGTAGTATTTTAGCGGGGGGATCCGGGGAGCAGTTCTTC. The gene calls are TRBV19 and TRBJ2-1, with 10 bases matching TRBD2. Germline V lookup: CDR1 LNHDA, CDR2 SQIVND (reference sequence). V lost 3 bases to trimming and J lost 10 bases; unmatched junction nucleotides: 9. The length of the CDR3 is 15 residues.

The rearrangement uses TRBV5-1 and TRBJ2-5; TRBD1 matches 8 bases. Germline V lookup: CDR1 SGHRS, CDR2 YFSETQ. V shed 2 bases, J shed 3 bases, and the junction held 3 bases outside the gene matches. This CDR3 region has 14 residues. The CDR3 nucleotides read TGCGCCAGCAGCTTATCGACAGGGGAAGAGACCCAGTACTTC. The encoded protein is CASSLSTGEETQYF.

The chain links TRBV9 to TRBJ2-1, with 7 bases aligning to TRBD2. Germline CDR1 reads SGDLS; CDR2 reads YYNGEE. The CDR3 has 14 residues. V was clipped by 4 bases and J by 7 bases; unmatched bases: 8. As DNA, the CDR3 is TGTGCCAGCAGCCCAAGGACTAGTCGGAATGAGCAGTTCTTC. Protein: CASSPRTSRNEQFF.